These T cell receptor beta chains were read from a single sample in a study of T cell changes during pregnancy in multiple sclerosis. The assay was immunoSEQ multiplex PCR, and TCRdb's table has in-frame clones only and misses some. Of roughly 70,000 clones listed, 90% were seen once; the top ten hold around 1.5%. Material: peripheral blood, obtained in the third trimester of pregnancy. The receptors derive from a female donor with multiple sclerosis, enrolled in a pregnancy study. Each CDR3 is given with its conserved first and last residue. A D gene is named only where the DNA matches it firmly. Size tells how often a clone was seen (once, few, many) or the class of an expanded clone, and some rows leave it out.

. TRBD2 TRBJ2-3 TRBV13 CASSPEGRGAVTDTQYF TGTGCCAGCAGCCCCGAGGGGCGGGGGGCCGTTACAGATACGCAGTATTTT
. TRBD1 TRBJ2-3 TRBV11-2 CASSLRTGGGLTDTQYF TGTGCCAGCAGCTTAAGGACAGGGGGCGGTTTGACAGATACGCAGTATTTT
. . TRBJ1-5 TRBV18 CASSNGENQPQHF TGTGCCAGCTCCAATGGGGAGAATCAGCCCCAGCATTTT
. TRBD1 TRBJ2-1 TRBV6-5 CASHKGQGRNEQFF TGTGCCAGCCATAAGGGACAGGGGAGGAATGAGCAGTTCTTC
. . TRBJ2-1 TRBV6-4 CASSDSSQGGGDEQFF TGTGCCAGCAGTGACTCGTCTCAGGGGGGTGGCGATGAGCAGTTCTTC
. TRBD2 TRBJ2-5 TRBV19 CASSTLAGGLSAQYF TGTGCCAGTAGTACACTAGCGGGAGGGCTATCGGCCCAGTACTTC
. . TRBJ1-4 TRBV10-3 CAISESRQGTEKLFF TGTGCCATCAGTGAGTCAAGGCAGGGGACTGAAAAACTGTTTTTT
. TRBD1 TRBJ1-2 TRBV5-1 CASSAGQGSSYGYTF TGCGCCAGCAGCGCCGGACAGGGGAGTAGCTATGGCTACACCTTC
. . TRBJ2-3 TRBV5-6 CASSLDGQAIDTQYF TGTGCCAGCAGCTTGGACGGTCAAGCGATCGATACGCAGTATTTT
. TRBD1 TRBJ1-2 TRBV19 CASNPGQGMSNYGYTF TGTGCCAGTAATCCGGGACAGGGAATGTCTAACTATGGCTACACCTTC
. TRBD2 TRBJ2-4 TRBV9 CASSVGLAGNIQYF TGTGCCAGCAGCGTAGGGCTAGCGGGGAACATTCAGTACTTC
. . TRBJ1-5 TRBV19 CASSFRSNQPQHF TGTGCCAGTAGCTTTCGTAGCAATCAGCCCCAGCATTTT
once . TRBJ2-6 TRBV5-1 CASSLISPASSSGANVLTF TGCGCCAGCAGCTTGATTAGTCCAGCGTCCAGCTCTGGGGCCAACGTCCTGACTTTC
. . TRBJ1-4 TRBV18 CASSPPWTDFNEKLFF TGTGCCAGCTCACCGCCTTGGACGGACTTTAATGAAAAACTGTTTTTT
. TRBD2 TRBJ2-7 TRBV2 CASMGGLAGNEQYF TGTGCCAGCATGGGGGGACTAGCGGGAAACGAGCAGTACTTC
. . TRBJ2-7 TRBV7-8 CASSPAPDFAYEQYF TGTGCCAGCAGCCCAGCCCCAGACTTTGCCTACGAGCAGTACTTC
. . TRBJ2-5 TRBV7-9 CASSLVGGVGQETQYF TGTGCCAGCAGCTTAGTTGGAGGGGTAGGCCAAGAGACCCAGTACTTC
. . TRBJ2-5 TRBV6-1 CASSEGWGGGKETQYF TGTGCCAGCAGTGAAGGGTGGGGAGGAGGAAAAGAGACCCAGTACTTC
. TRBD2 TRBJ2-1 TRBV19 CASSDEWRESSYNEQFF TGTGCCAGTAGTGATGAGTGGCGGGAGAGCTCCTACAATGAGCAGTTCTTC
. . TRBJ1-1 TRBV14 CASSPEGITEAFF TGTGCCAGCAGCCCGGAGGGGATCACTGAAGCTTTCTTT
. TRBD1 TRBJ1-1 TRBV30 CAWSNPGGTGAFF TGTGCCTGGAGTAACCCAGGGGGTACGGGTGCTTTCTTT
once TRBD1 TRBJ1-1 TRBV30 CAWIRPGQAINTEAFF TGTGCCTGGATCCGCCCCGGACAGGCGATTAACACTGAAGCTTTCTTT
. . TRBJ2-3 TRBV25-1 CASSPGGRSDTQYF TGTGCCAGCAGTCCCGGGGGTAGATCGGATACGCAGTATTTT
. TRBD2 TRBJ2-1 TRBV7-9 CASEVAGVKYEQFF TGTGCCAGCGAAGTAGCGGGAGTAAAATATGAGCAGTTCTTC
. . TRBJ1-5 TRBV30 CAWQLASNQPQHF TGTGCCTGGCAGTTGGCTAGCAATCAGCCCCAGCATTTT
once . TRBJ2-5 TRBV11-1 CASSGDSGLWTQYF TGTGCCAGCAGTGGGGACTCCGGTTTATGGACCCAGTACTTC
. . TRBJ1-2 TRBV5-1 CASSHFPGARLANYGYTF TGCGCCAGCAGCCACTTTCCAGGGGCGCGATTAGCTAACTATGGCTACACCTTC
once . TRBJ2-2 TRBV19 CASSITANTGELFF TGTGCCAGTAGTATTACTGCGAACACCGGGGAGCTGTTTTTT
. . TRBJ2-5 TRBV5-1 CASSLESASSYQETQYF TGCGCCAGCAGCTTGGAGTCGGCTAGCTCGTACCAAGAGACCCAGTACTTC
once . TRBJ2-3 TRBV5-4 CASSLAPGQTSTDTQYF TGTGCCAGCAGCCTTGCCCCTGGACAGACTAGCACAGATACGCAGTATTTT
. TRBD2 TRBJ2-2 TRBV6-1 CASSGLAGGPGELFF TGTGCCAGCAGTGGACTAGCGGGAGGTCCCGGGGAGCTGTTTTTT
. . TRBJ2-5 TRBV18 CASSLGSTRGETQYF TGTGCCAGCTCACTAGGCAGCACAAGAGGGGAGACCCAGTACTTC
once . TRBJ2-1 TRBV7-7 CASSLDRYNEQFF TGTGCCAGCAGCTTAGATCGCTACAATGAGCAGTTCTTC
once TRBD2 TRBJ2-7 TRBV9 CASGSGVEEYEQYF TGTGCCAGCGGGAGCGGGGTGGAGGAGTACGAGCAGTACTTC
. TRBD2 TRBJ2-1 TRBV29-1 CSVEASKPGLAGWRYNEQFF TGCAGCGTTGAGGCGAGTAAACCGGGACTAGCGGGATGGCGCTACAATGAGCAGTTCTTC
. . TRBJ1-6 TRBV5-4 CASSWPERANSPLHF TGTGCCAGCAGCTGGCCCGAGCGGGCTAATTCACCCCTCCACTTT
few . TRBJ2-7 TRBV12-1 CASSLYQGSGEQYF TGTGCCAGCAGCTTATATCAGGGATCGGGCGAGCAGTACTTC
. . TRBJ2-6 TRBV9 CASSVQSSGANVLTF TGTGCCAGCAGCGTACAGTCCTCTGGGGCCAACGTCCTGACTTTC
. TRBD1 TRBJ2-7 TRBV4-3 CASSQGRTGVYEQYF TGCGCCAGCAGCCAAGGTCGGACAGGGGTTTACGAGCAGTACTTC
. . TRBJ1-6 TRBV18 CASSPSTDDSPLHF TGTGCCAGCTCACCATCGACTGATGATTCACCCCTCCACTTT
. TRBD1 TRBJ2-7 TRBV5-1 CASSLGTGPYEQYF TGCGCCAGCAGCTTGGGGACAGGCCCCTACGAGCAGTACTTC
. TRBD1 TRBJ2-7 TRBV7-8 CASSLAVDRTYEQYF TGTGCCAGCAGCTTAGCAGTGGACAGGACCTACGAGCAGTACTTC
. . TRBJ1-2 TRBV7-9 CASSLESGSLYGYTF TGTGCCAGCAGCTTAGAGTCAGGGTCTCTTTATGGCTACACCTTC
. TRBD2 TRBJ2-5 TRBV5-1 CASSSPGRGRAETQYF TGCGCCAGCAGCTCTCCGGGGAGAGGGAGGGCGGAGACCCAGTACTTC
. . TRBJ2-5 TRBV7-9 CASSLAPPVQETQYF TGTGCCAGCAGCTTAGCCCCCCCCGTTCAAGAGACCCAGTACTTC
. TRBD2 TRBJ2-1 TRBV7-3 CASSLGRGGYEQFF TGTGCCAGCAGCTTAGGGCGGGGGGGCTATGAGCAGTTCTTC
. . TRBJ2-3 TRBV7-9 CASSPQRDTQYF TGTGCCAGCAGCCCACAGAGAGATACGCAGTATTTT
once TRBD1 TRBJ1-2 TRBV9 CASSRTGAGYGYTF TGTGCCAGCAGCAGAACAGGGGCCGGCTATGGCTACACCTTC
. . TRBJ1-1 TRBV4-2 CASSQAERGATEAFF TGTGCCAGCAGCCAAGCTGAGCGGGGGGCCACTGAAGCTTTCTTT
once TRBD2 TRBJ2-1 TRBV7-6 CASSPLAQAGVDNEQFF TGTGCCAGCAGCCCCCTAGCGCAAGCGGGAGTAGACAATGAGCAGTTCTTC
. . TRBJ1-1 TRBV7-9 CASSQAPTSYTEAFF TGTGCCAGCAGCCAGGCACCCACAAGTTACACTGAAGCTTTCTTT
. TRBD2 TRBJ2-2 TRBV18 CASSPTSGILSGELFF TGTGCCAGCTCACCGACTAGCGGGATCTTGTCCGGGGAGCTGTTTTTT
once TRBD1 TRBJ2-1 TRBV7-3 CASSLQGATSNEQFF TGTGCCAGCAGCTTACAGGGGGCGACATCGAATGAGCAGTTCTTC
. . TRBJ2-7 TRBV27 CASSSRTSTYEQYF TGTGCCAGCAGTTCCCGTACTAGCACCTACGAGCAGTACTTC
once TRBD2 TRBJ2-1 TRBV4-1 CASSETSGVYNEQFF TGCGCCAGCAGCGAAACTAGCGGGGTATACAATGAGCAGTTCTTC
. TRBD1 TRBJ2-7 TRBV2 CATRTGETYEQYF TGTGCCACCCGGACAGGGGAAACCTACGAGCAGTACTTC